This T cell receptor beta chain was documented in a study of cytomegalovirus exposure and HLA in healthy donors. This CDR3 region has 15 residues. Germline-derived CDR1 and CDR2 are SSHAT and FNYEAQ (reference sequence). The PCR ran on 60 Vbeta and 13 Jbeta primers. Data came from immunoSEQ multiplex PCR; TCRdb stores just in-frame clones and leaves some out. The sample contains 95,000 to 120,000 clones, under 80% of which appear only once. Concerning this clone: As yet, its antigen is unknown. With a much larger clone just one base away, this may be a read error.

Notes on the study in general: Rare TCR sequences dominated, though some public TCRs recurred in many donors. As a later analysis revealed, the rate of TCR association differed by HLA locus, with DRB1 most and HLA-C fewest.

Material: PBMCs. This chain connects TRBV7-7 to TRBJ2-3; 10 bases are a match to TRBD2. The TCR was taken from a middle-aged woman in good health and CMV-seropositive. CDR3 in amino acids: CASSRTSGGTDTQYF. Here the CDR3 DNA reads TGTGCTAGCAGCCGTACTAGCGGGGGCACAGATACGCAGTATTTT.